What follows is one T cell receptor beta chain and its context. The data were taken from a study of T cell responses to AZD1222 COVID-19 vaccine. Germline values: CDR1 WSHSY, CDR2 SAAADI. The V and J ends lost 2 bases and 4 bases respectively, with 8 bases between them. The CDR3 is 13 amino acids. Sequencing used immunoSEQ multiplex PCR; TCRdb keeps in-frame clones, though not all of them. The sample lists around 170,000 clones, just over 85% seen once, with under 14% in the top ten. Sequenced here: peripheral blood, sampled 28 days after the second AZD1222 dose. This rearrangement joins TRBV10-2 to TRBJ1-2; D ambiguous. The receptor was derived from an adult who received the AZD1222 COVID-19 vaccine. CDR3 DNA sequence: TGCGCCAGCAGTGAGCAGTTAATCTATGGCTACACCTTC. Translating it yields CASSEQLIYGYTF.